A selection of T cell receptor beta chains follows, all from one sample in a study of T cell responses to AZD1222 COVID-19 vaccine. Sequenced by immunoSEQ multiplex PCR; TCRdb stores in-frame clones only, minus some. This sample has over 130,000 clones; 80% to 95% occur once, and the top ten carry 2.5% to 3.5%. The sequencing used peripheral blood, collected 28 days after the second AZD1222 dose. Receptors originate from an adult who received the AZD1222 COVID-19 vaccine. CDR3s leave out the opening cysteine and the closing phenylalanine or tryptophan. A clone size is listed for some rows: how often the clone was seen (once, few, many), or a class if it is expanded.

>TRBV6-5|12|NA|TRBJ1-1
ASSYNQGASEAF
>TRBV5-1|15|NA|TRBJ2-2
ASSYRPLTGDAGELF
>TRBV24-1|10|NA|TRBJ2-5
ATGAGRETQY
>TRBV27|14|NA|TRBJ2-7
ASSLLPGQGSYEQY
>TRBV7-3|13|once|TRBJ2-2
ASSLMGQGTGELF
>TRBV5-6|12|NA|TRBJ1-2
ASSATDRLFGYT
>TRBV19|12|NA|TRBJ2-1
ASSIPLAPNEQF
>TRBV18|14|NA|TRBJ2-1
ASSPEVAGGHNEQF
>TRBV7-7|14|NA|TRBJ2-2
ASSPVDRGRAGELF
>TRBV2|10|NA|TRBJ1-1
ASSDFSGKAF
>TRBV6-1|10|NA|TRBJ2-3
ASSDDGNTQY
>TRBV7-9|14|NA|TRBJ2-3
ASSSITGRGEDTQY
>TRBV5-1|13|NA|TRBJ2-5
ASSEVTGQRETQY
>TRBV6-5|13|NA|TRBJ2-7
ASRLPGQSFYEQY
>TRBV4-3|11|NA|TRBJ2-7
ASSQGGGYEQY
>TRBV5-6|10|NA|TRBJ2-7
ASSAWTGEQY
>TRBV6-2/TRBV6-3|9|once|TRBJ2-1
ASSPGWLQF
>TRBV4-3|14|NA|TRBJ2-7
ASSQELLDKAYEQY
>TRBV10-3|12|NA|TRBJ1-2
AISRTGINYGYT
>TRBV27|14|NA|TRBJ1-1
ASSPSPGVLNTEAF
>TRBV27|11|once|TRBJ2-1
ASSLSPYNEQF
>TRBV13|10|NA|TRBJ2-1
ASSFRHNEQF
>TRBV7-6|13|once|TRBJ2-3
ASSLVSGSTDTQY
>TRBV28|13|NA|TRBJ2-1
ASSPQKSGGNEQF
>TRBV7-9|16|NA|TRBJ1-4
ASSLVFGTAKGNEKLF
>TRBV6-1|14|NA|TRBJ2-2
ASSEMGGLGGGELF
>TRBV5-1|13|NA|TRBJ2-1
ASSYTSGNYNEQF
>TRBV13|12|NA|TRBJ2-7
ASSLGHTTYEQY
>TRBV27|13|NA|TRBJ1-3
ASSPDRGLGNTIY
>TRBV6-5|14|NA|TRBJ2-3
ASSYSTSGKTDTQY
>TRBV4-1|12|NA|TRBJ1-1
ASSLRQGNTEAF
>TRBV2|13|NA|TRBJ1-3
ASSEAGDRRNTIY
>TRBV19|10|few|TRBJ1-1
ANRQGGTEAF
>TRBV30|10|NA|TRBJ1-4
AWKAGQEKLF
>TRBV24-1|14|NA|TRBJ2-3
ATSDSPSGRTDTQY